One T cell receptor beta chain is described in this entry. It has no known antigen specificity. Its ends do not fully match the called genes, so a read error is possible. According to the germline V gene (reference sequence), CDR1 reads DFQATT and CDR2 reads SNEGSKA. The CDR3 runs 8 amino acids, cysteine and phenylalanine included. The CDR3 DNA has 24 bases and is translated from base 1. The data stem from a study of Graves' ophthalmopathy and Graves' hyperthyroidism (dated by TCRdb to the late 2010s). Study-wide context: Peripheral blood samples were taken at the time of initial diagnosis, before any treatment was given. To tell Graves' ophthalmopathy apart from Graves' hyperthyroidism, and to predict which patients would progress to ophthalmopathy, the study relied on TCR beta repertoire signatures. In total, 135 blood samples were TCR-sequenced: some 43 ophthalmopathy, under 85 hyperthyroidism and about 17 hyperthyroidism-to-ophthalmopathy patients. To explore V-J signatures distinguishing ophthalmopathy from hyperthyroidism, a discovery set of about 99 patients (about 44 ophthalmopathy, some 55 stable hyperthyroidism) was enrolled. An independent validation cohort comprised some 19 hyperthyroidism patients and about 16 patients who later progressed from hyperthyroidism to ophthalmopathy. T-cell repertoires of thyroid tissue and blood were compared in more than five hyperthyroidism patients. Following sample collection, hyperthyroidism patients were given methimazole at a starting dose of 30 mg daily, and ophthalmopathy patients were given high-dose intravenous methylprednisolone. Beyond this particular receptor, the publication reports: Among expanded thyroid clonotypes with frequency above 0.001, most also showed up in blood, which suggests that blood repertoires may reflect the thyroid immune response. No statistical method was used to set the sample size in advance, and the investigators knew which group each participant was assigned to. In cross-validation, the 13-signature model distinguished ophthalmopathy from stable hyperthyroidism with around 86% sensitivity and 81% to 82% specificity, while in the test set the corresponding values were about 80% and 75%. In validation, the model predicted ophthalmopathy progression with about 64% sensitivity and approximately 72% specificity; some 13 predicted patients were CT-confirmed with GO in a median of approximately 6.2 months.

TCR beta CDR3 regions were amplified from RNA transcripts for repertoire sequencing. A first-round RT-PCR used HTBI primers with the Qiagen OneStep RT-PCR kit, followed by a second-round multiplex PCR, size selection and purification. Libraries were sequenced on an Illumina HiSeq2000 using paired-end 100 bp reads. From the authors' description of their analysis: SOAPnuke was used to process the reads, throwing out any read that had adapters, had uncalled bases, had a mean Phred below 15, or lacked an exact constant-primer or identifier match. COPE v1.2.5 was used to merge the high-quality paired reads. Each unique nucleotide sequence was defined as a clonotype, and clonotypes were aligned to IMGT TRB V, D and J references with MiTCR v1.1. Only V-J combinations with frequency above 0.0001 were analysed, covering around 99% of repertoires. For each V-J combination, a TCR clonal expansion and chaos score was defined as the ratio of F50 clonal expansion to chaos observed in the TCRdist matrix. Welch's t-statistics and random forest were used to reduce the features to some 13 V-J combinations, which were then used as input to a naive Bayes classifier. The similarity between thyroid and blood repertoires was quantified using the Morisita-Horn index. TCRdb reanalyzed the raw reads on its own, using fastp at Q25 for trimming and MiXCR for clone calling, and kept in-frame beta chains. CDR3 protein duplicates are merged, each entry listing the most common genes and DNA. TCRdb's processing, not the study's, gives the V and J calls here. This sample gives fewer than 350,000 distinct CDR3 sequences in total; roughly 17% of them show up just once. Roughly an eighth of the sample rests with the top ten.

Ophthalmopathy patients had moderately to severely active disease, Clinical Activity Score of at least 3, NOSPECS grade of at least 4, and disease duration under 3 months. Patients were excluded if they had other autoimmune diseases, uncontrolled infections, pregnancy or lactation. Diagnosis relied on clinical symptoms, serum thyroxine, TRAb, thyroid ultrasound and orbital computed tomography. Ficoll-Paque density gradient centrifugation was used to isolate PBMCs from about 9 ml of fresh peripheral blood. Trizol reagent was used to extract the total RNA, and its quality was then checked on an Agilent 2100 Bioanalyzer.

This clonotype was obtained from an adult man with Graves' ophthalmopathy. The sample consisted of peripheral blood. The chain is encoded by TRBV20-1 joined to TRBJ1-1; possibly the D gene is TRBD1, per 6 matching bases. The nucleotides read TGCAGTGACCACAGGGTATCTTTT. Its protein is CSDHRVSF.